Below, one T cell receptor (beta chain) is given with its context. Its target is not known. The data were obtained in a study of T cell responses to AZD1222 COVID-19 vaccine. Study-level results: Spike-specific TCR breadth and depth rose after two AZD1222 doses. Targets within unmutated variant regions were reportedly found for nearly half of spike-specific TCRs.

Germline trimming cut 0 bases from V and 5 bases from J; bases unmatched to any gene: 6. The germline V gene has CDR1 MNHEY and CDR2 SMNVEV (reference sequence). The CDR3 is made up of 15 amino acids. Here immunoSEQ multiplex PCR was the method, and the copy in TCRdb shows in-frame clones only, minus some. The repertoire includes about 100,000 clones, around 87% of them detected once, and 15% to 20% sits in the top ten. The specimen was peripheral blood, collected on day 0 of AZD1222 vaccination. The rearrangement uses TRBV27 and TRBJ1-2, with 7 bases that match TRBD1. This receptor was obtained from an adult in good health. CDR3: CASSLSQDRRYGYTF. CDR3 sequence (DNA): TGTGCCAGCAGTTTATCTCAGGACAGGCGATATGGCTACACCTTC.